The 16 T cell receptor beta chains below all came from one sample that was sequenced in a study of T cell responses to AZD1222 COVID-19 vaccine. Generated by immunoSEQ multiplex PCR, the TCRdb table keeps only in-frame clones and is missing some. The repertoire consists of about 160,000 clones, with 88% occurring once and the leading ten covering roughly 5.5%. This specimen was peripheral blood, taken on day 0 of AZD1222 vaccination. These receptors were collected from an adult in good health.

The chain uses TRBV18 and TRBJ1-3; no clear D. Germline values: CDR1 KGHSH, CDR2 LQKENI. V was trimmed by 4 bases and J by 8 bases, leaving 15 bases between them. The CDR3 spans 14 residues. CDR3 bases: TGTGCCAGCTCACTTCGCCAGCCGGTTGACACCATATATTTT. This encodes CASSLRQPVDTIYF. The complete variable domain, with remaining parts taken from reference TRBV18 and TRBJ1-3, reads NAGVMQNPRHLVRRRGQEARLRCSPMKGHSHVYWYRQLPEEGLKFMVYLQKENIIDESGMPKERFSAEFPKEGPSILRIQQVVRGDSAAYFCASSLRQPVDTIYFGEGSWLTVV.

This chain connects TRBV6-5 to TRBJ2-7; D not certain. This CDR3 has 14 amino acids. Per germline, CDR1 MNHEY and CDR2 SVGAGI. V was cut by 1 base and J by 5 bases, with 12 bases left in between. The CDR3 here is CASSYWVEGNEQYF. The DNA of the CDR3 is TGTGCCAGCAGTTACTGGGTGGAAGGAAACGAGCAGTACTTC.

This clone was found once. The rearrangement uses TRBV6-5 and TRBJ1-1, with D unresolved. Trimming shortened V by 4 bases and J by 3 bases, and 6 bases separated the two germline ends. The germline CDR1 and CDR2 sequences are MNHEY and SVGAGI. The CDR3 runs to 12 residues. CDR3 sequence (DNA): TGTGCCAGCAGTTCCAGATACACTGAAGCTTTCTTT. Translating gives CASSSRYTEAFF.

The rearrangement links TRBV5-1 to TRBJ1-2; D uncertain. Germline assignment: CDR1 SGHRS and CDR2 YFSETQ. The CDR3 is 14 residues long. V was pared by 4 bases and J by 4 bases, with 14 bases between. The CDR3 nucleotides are TGCGCCAGCAGCCCCTCGGGAGCGTCCTATGGCTACACCTTC. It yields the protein CASSPSGASYGYTF.

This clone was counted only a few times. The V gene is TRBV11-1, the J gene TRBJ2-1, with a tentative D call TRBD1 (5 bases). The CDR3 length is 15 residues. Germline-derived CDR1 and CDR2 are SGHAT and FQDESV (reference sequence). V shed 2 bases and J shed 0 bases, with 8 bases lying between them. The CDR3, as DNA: TGTGCCAGCAGCTTACACAGGAGCTCCTACAATGAGCAGTTCTTC. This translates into CASSLHRSSYNEQFF. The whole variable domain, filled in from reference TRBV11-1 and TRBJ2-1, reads EAEVAQSPRYKITEKSQAVAFWCDPISGHATLYWYRQILGQGPELLVQFQDESVVDDSQLPKDRFSAERLKGVDSTLKIQPAELGDSAMYLCASSLHRSSYNEQFFGPGTRLTVL.

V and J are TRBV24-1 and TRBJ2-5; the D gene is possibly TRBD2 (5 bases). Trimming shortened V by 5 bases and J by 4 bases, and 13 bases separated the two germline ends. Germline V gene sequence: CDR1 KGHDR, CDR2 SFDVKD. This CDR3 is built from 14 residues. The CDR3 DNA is TGTGCCACCAGTGGATCCGGGGTAGGAGAGACCCAGTACTTC. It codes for CATSGSGVGETQYF.

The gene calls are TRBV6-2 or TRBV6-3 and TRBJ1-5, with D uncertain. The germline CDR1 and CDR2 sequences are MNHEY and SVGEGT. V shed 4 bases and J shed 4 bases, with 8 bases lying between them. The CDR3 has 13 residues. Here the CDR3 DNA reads TGTGCCAGCAGTTGGGAGGGAAATCAGCCCCAGCATTTT. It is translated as CASSWEGNQPQHF.

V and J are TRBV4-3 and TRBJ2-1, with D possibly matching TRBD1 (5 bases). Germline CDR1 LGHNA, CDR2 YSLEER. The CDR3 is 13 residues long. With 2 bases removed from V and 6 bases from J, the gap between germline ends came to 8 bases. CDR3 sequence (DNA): TGCGCCAGCAGCCAAAGCAGGGCCAATGAGCAGTTCTTC. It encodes CASSQSRANEQFF.

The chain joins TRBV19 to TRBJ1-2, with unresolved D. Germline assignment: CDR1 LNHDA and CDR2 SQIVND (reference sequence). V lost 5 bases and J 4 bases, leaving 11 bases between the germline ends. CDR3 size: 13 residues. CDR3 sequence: CASSAGITYGYTF. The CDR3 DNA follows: TGTGCCAGTAGTGCCGGGATCACCTATGGCTACACCTTC.

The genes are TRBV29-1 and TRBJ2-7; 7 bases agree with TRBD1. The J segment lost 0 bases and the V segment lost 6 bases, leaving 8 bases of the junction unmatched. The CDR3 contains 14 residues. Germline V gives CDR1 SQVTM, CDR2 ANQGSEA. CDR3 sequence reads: CSVLDRTTSYEQYF. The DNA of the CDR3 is TGCAGCGTGTTGGACAGGACGACCTCCTACGAGCAGTACTTC.

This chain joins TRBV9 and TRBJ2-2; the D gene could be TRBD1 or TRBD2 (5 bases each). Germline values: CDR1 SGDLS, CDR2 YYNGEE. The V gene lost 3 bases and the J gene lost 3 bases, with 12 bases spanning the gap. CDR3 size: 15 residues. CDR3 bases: TGTGCCAGCAGCGCCGCCGGGGCTCACACCGGGGAGCTGTTTTTT. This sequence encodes CASSAAGAHTGELFF.

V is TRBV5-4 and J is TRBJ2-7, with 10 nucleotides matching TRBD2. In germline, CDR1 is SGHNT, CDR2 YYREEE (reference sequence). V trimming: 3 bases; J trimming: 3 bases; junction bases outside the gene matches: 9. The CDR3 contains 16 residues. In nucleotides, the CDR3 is TGTGCCAGCAGCTCACCGGGACTAGCGCCTGACTACGAGCAGTACTTC. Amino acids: CASSSPGLAPDYEQYF.

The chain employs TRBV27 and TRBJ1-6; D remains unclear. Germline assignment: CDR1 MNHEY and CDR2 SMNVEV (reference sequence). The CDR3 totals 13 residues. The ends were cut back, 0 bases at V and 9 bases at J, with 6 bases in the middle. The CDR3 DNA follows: TGTGCCAGCAGTTTATCTCCCAGTTCACCCCTCCACTTT. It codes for CASSLSPSSPLHF.

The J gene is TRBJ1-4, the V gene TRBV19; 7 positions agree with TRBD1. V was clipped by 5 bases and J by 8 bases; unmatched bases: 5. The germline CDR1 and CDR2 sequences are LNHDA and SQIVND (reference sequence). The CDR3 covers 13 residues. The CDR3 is CASSRGGKEKLFF. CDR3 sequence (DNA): TGTGCCAGTAGTCGAGGGGGCAAGGAAAAACTGTTTTTT.

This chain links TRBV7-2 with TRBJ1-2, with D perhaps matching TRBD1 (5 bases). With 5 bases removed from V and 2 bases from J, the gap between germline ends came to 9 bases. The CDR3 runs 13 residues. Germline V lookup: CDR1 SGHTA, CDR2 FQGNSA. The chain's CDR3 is CASSPDMNYGYTF. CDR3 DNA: TGTGCCAGCAGCCCGGACATGAACTATGGCTACACCTTC.

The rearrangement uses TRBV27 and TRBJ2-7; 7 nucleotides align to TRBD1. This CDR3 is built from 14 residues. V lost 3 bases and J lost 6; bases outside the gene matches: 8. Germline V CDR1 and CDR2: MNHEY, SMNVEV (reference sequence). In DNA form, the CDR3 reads TGTGCCAGCAGTTTCAGGGGGTCCCTACGCGAGCAGTACTTC. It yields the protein CASSFRGSLREQYF.